The source of this T cell receptor beta chain is a study of graft-versus-host responses after intestinal transplantation. Turning to the study itself: As for transplant type, recipients had multivisceral, liver-intestinal, or isolated intestinal grafts. Tacrolimus and steroids were given for three to four years to all recipients after anti-thymocyte globulin induction.

TCRdb keeps only in-frame clones here, not all; method: immunoSEQ multiplex PCR. Among about 88,000 clones listed, over 90% were seen once. Study-wide points: Maximum circulating GvH clone levels tracked with early post-transplant HvG decreases. Those patients showing graft-donor T cell macrochimerism displayed high graft-versus-host to host-versus-graft clonal ratios in allografts.

A remark on this clone: Antigen: not known.

Looked up from germline, CDR1 is SGHDT and CDR2 is YYEEEE. The CDR3 has 16 amino acids. Trimming took 0 bases from V and 5 from J, leaving 16 bases between them. This clonotype originated in a human donor who was the organ donor for an intestinal transplant. V is TRBV5-6 and J is TRBJ2-3; D perhaps matches TRBD2 (6 bases). Sequencing used unstimulated CD4+ T cells sorted from spleen or lymph node cells, obtained before transplant. Here the CDR3 reads CASSLAGGEVGDTQYF. DNA of the CDR3: TGTGCCAGCAGCTTGGCCGGAGGGGAGGTTGGAGATACGCAGTATTTT.